A selection of T cell receptor beta chains follows, all from one sample in a study of blood T cell repertoires in COVID-19. Assay used: immunoSEQ multiplex PCR; TCRdb lists only in-frame clones, some missing. This table has about 59,000 clones, approximately 90% appearing once. Sequencing was done on a sample of peripheral blood. The origin of the receptors is an elderly man with acute or convalescent COVID-19. Both conserved end residues are trimmed from each CDR3.

j_call: TRBJ2-5; v_call: TRBV5-1; cdr3_aa: ASSLSREGETQY
j_call: TRBJ2-3; v_call: TRBV7-3; cdr3_aa: ASSLRSSPDTQY
j_call: TRBJ1-5; v_call: TRBV3-1/TRBV3-2; cdr3_aa: ASSQDQTENQPQH
j_call: TRBJ2-5; v_call: TRBV3-1/TRBV3-2; cdr3_aa: ASSLLDRGKETQY
j_call: TRBJ1-1; v_call: TRBV10-3; cdr3_aa: AITDRNTEAF
j_call: TRBJ2-2; v_call: TRBV29-1; cdr3_aa: SVGTSGGATGELF
j_call: TRBJ2-3; v_call: TRBV9; cdr3_aa: ASSRRSLGGDTQY
j_call: TRBJ2-1; v_call: TRBV11-1; cdr3_aa: ASSPQTSSYNEQF
j_call: TRBJ1-2; v_call: TRBV24-1; cdr3_aa: ASARFYRGRGNYGYT
j_call: TRBJ2-5; v_call: TRBV6-1; cdr3_aa: ASSEALQGSDRGRETQY
j_call: TRBJ2-2; v_call: TRBV19; cdr3_aa: ASSIRRGTGELF
j_call: TRBJ1-1; v_call: TRBV24-1; cdr3_aa: ATSDGRGPNTEAF
j_call: TRBJ1-5; v_call: TRBV24-1; cdr3_aa: ATSESGVSSNQPQH
j_call: TRBJ2-7; v_call: TRBV27; cdr3_aa: ASSLFWGGEQY
j_call: TRBJ2-7; v_call: TRBV9; cdr3_aa: ASSGGQGFDEQY
j_call: TRBJ2-7; v_call: TRBV5-8; cdr3_aa: ASSLLGDEQY
j_call: TRBJ2-7; v_call: TRBV27; cdr3_aa: ASRREYYEQY
j_call: TRBJ2-3; v_call: TRBV23-1; cdr3_aa: ASSQSPGTGVSDTQY
j_call: TRBJ2-1; v_call: TRBV19; cdr3_aa: ASRLYNEQF
j_call: TRBJ1-1; v_call: TRBV4-1; cdr3_aa: ASSATTGQGHTEAF
j_call: TRBJ2-2; v_call: TRBV9; cdr3_aa: ASSGGTSRQTGELF
j_call: TRBJ1-2; v_call: TRBV20-1; cdr3_aa: SASFRGDGIGYGYT